The clone carrying this TCR beta chain was found a few times. The record originates from a study of identical twins. V lost 7 bases and J lost 1; bases outside the gene matches: 2. The length of the CDR3 is 14 residues. Germline lookup yields CDR1 SGHRS and CDR2 YFSETQ. TCRdb re-analysed the 5' RACE reads in MiXCR, keeping a single row per CDR3 protein. Of some 690,000 distinct CDR3 sequences detected, over 20% appear once; the ten largest clones hold 4% to 5.5%. The sample was also reused in another study, on T cells expressing NK-cell markers.

The clonotype originates from a woman in her late teens or twenties in good health. The chain combines TRBV5-1 with TRBJ2-2; 9 bases align to TRBD1. Specimen: PBMCs. The CDR3 coding sequence is TGCGCCAGCCGGACAGGGGTGAACACCGGGGAGCTGTTTTTT. Encoded protein: CASRTGVNTGELFF.